The entry below gives a single T cell receptor (beta chain) sequence along with its context. What it binds is unknown. The record originates from a study of cytomegalovirus exposure and HLA in healthy donors. The study's findings and limits: Available immune exposure information was restricted to CMV serostatus only.

Germline V lookup: CDR1 SGHRS, CDR2 YFSETQ. J lost 5 bases, V lost 5 bases, and 2 bases had no gene match. This CDR3 contains 13 residues. Amplification used 60 Vbeta primers and 13 Jbeta primers. Sequencing used immunoSEQ multiplex PCR; TCRdb keeps in-frame clones, though not all of them. Of 130,000 to 150,000 clones in the sample, approximately 9% were seen once. The chain links TRBV5-1 to TRBJ2-1, with TRBD1 matching 9 bases. This TCR derives from a male donor in good health and CMV-seronegative. The specimen was PBMCs. The CDR3 is CASRTGGNNEQFF. The CDR3 coding sequence is TGCGCCAGCAGGACAGGGGGAAACAATGAGCAGTTCTTC.